These 31 T cell receptor beta chains were sequenced from one sample in a study of OX40 agonist ivuxolimab in advanced cancers. Profiling relied on immunoSEQ multiplex PCR, and the TCRdb table lists in-frame clones only, not all of them. The sample has 50,000 or so clones, approximately 93% seen once. Sequencing was performed on CD4+ or CD8+ T cells sorted from blood, taken in a trial of the OX40 agonist ivuxolimab. These receptors were taken from an adult with an advanced solid tumor such as melanoma, head and neck, liver or kidney cancer.

The V call is TRBV27, the J call TRBJ2-3; 7 bases are a match to TRBD1. Germline V gives CDR1 MNHEY, CDR2 SMNVEV (reference sequence). The CDR3 is 13 residues long. V lost 6 bases and J lost 5; bases outside the gene matches: 5. CDR3 DNA: TGTGCCAGCAGGGGACAGCTTGGAGATACGCAGTATTTT. It encodes CASRGQLGDTQYF.

The V call is TRBV19, the J call TRBJ1-1; TRBD1 might be the D (5 bases). CDR3 length equals 14 residues. Trimming took 3 bases from V and 5 from J, leaving 13 bases between them. CDR1 is LNHDA, CDR2 SQIVND, per germline (reference sequence). CDR3 coding DNA: TGTGCCAGTAGTATTAGGGGAACCAGGACTGAAGCTTTCTTT. It is translated as CASSIRGTRTEAFF.

This rearrangement joins TRBV11-2 to TRBJ1-2, with D unresolved. Trimming removed 7 bases from V and 0 bases from J, with 15 bases in between. The CDR3 contains 15 residues. Germline V gene data show CDR1 as SGHAT and CDR2 as FQNNGV. DNA of the CDR3: TGTGCCAGCACCTCCCCCGCTGCAGCTAACTATGGCTACACCTTC. It yields the protein CASTSPAAANYGYTF.

V usage is TRBV28 and J usage is TRBJ2-2, with 12 bases identical to TRBD2. The CDR3 has 15 amino acids. J gave up 6 bases and V 8 bases, and 7 bases lay outside the gene matches. The germline CDR1 and CDR2 sequences are MDHEN and SYDVKM. Here the CDR3 reads CASRRRLAGAGELFF. In DNA, the CDR3 is TGTGCCAGCCGAAGACGACTAGCGGGAGCCGGGGAGCTGTTTTTT.

The CDR3 DNA reads TGTGCCAGCTCACCAATTGGCTCATTGGATGAGCAGTTCTTC. It is translated as CASSPIGSLDEQFF. This chain links TRBV18 with TRBJ2-1, with D unclear. Between the trimmed V and J ends, which lost 2 bases and 8 bases, there was a span of 13 bases. This CDR3 contains 14 residues. Per germline, CDR1 KGHSH and CDR2 LQKENI. The full variable domain, in which reference TRBV18 and TRBJ2-1 provide the parts outside the CDR3, is NAGVMQNPRHLVRRRGQEARLRCSPMKGHSHVYWYRQLPEEGLKFMVYLQKENIIDESGMPKERFSAEFPKEGPSILRIQQVVRGDSAAYFCASSPIGSLDEQFFGPGTRLTVL.

This chain uses TRBV10-3 with TRBJ1-1; D is possibly TRBD1 (5 bases). V was clipped by 1 base and J by 5 bases, with 14 bases between them. The CDR3 is 15 amino acids. CDR1 ENHRY and CDR2 SYGVKD come from the germline V gene. CDR3 residues: CAISEFRGGGTEAFF. The DNA of the CDR3 is TGTGCCATCAGTGAGTTTCGGGGCGGGGGGACTGAAGCTTTCTTT.

The V gene is TRBV6-5, the J gene TRBJ1-2; no definite D call. The CDR3 sequence is 14 residues long. V lost 7 bases to trimming and J lost 8 bases, with 20 bases between them. Germline loops: CDR1 MNHEY, CDR2 SVGAGI. The CDR3 protein is CASTHSGGIGGYTF. The CDR3 DNA sequence: TGTGCCAGCACCCACTCGGGAGGAATAGGGGGCTACACCTTC.

This chain joins TRBV4-1 and TRBJ1-2, with 7 bases matching TRBD1. CDR3 length: 15 amino acids. Germline values: CDR1 MGHRA, CDR2 YSYEKL. With V trimmed by 4 bases and J by 7 bases, 12 bases remained unmatched. CDR3 nucleotides: TGCGCCAGCAGCCGAACAGGGGCAGACGGGGGTGGCTACACCTTC. Protein product: CASSRTGADGGGYTF.

The sample holds a few counts of this clone. The chain joins TRBV18 to TRBJ2-7, with 9 bases fitting TRBD1. J gave up 1 base and V 4 bases, and 2 bases lay outside the gene matches. This CDR3 comprises 14 residues. Germline CDR1 and CDR2: KGHSH and LQKENI. The CDR3 is CASSRGQGSYEQYF. As DNA, the CDR3 is TGTGCCAGCTCACGCGGACAGGGGTCCTACGAGCAGTACTTC.

The DNA for the CDR3 is TGCAGCGGAATCATATACAGGGGGGGAAACACTGAAGCTTTCTTT. Protein: CSGIIYRGGNTEAFF. The chain recombines TRBV29-1 with TRBJ1-1; 8 positions match TRBD1. The germline CDR1 and CDR2 sequences are SQVTM and ANQGSEA. The V and J ends lost 7 bases and 2 bases, in that order; junction bases with no gene match: 12. CDR3 length: 15 residues.

The chain carries TRBV10-3 and TRBJ1-6; no reliable D call. This CDR3 has 14 amino acids. Germline loops: CDR1 ENHRY, CDR2 SYGVKD. Between the trimmed V and J ends, which lost 4 bases and 11 bases, there was a span of 15 bases. CDR3: CAISVAGMETPLHF. The CDR3 DNA follows: TGTGCCATCAGTGTCGCCGGGATGGAAACACCCCTCCACTTT.

This clone has a single count. The chain employs TRBV11-2 and TRBJ2-3; D is unresolved. This CDR3 has 13 amino acids. V lost 6 bases and J 2 bases, leaving 9 bases between the germline ends. The germline CDR1 and CDR2 sequences are SGHAT and FQNNGV. The DNA of the CDR3 is TGTGCCAGCAGTTACGATCCCACAGATACGCAGTATTTT. Encoded protein: CASSYDPTDTQYF.

The rearrangement joins TRBV5-4 to TRBJ2-2, with a tentative D call TRBD1 (6 bases). V lost 4 bases and J 7 bases, leaving 17 bases between the germline ends. Germline assignment: CDR1 SGHNT and CDR2 YYREEE (reference sequence). The CDR3 is made up of 15 amino acids. The CDR3 loop reads CASSLGGVKGGELFF. DNA of the CDR3: TGTGCCAGCAGCCTAGGGGGAGTTAAAGGCGGGGAGCTGTTTTTT. Supplemented by reference TRBV5-4 and TRBJ2-2, the full variable domain reads ETGVTQSPTHLIKTRGQQVTLRCSSQSGHNTVSWYQQALGQGPQFIFQYYREEENGRGNFPPRFSGLQFPNYSSELNVNALELDDSALYLCASSLGGVKGGELFFGEGSRLTVL.

This rearrangement joins TRBV29-1 to TRBJ1-3; no definite D call. Trimming cost V 3 bases and J 2 bases, with 8 bases left between them. CDR1 and CDR2 (germline): SQVTM, ANQGSEA. The CDR3 spans 13 residues. In DNA, the CDR3 is TGCAGCGTTGAGAGACAAGCTGGAAACACCATATATTTT. Translated: CSVERQAGNTIYF.

The chain links TRBV13 to TRBJ2-7; TRBD1 or TRBD2 may be the D gene (5 bases each). CDR1 and CDR2 from the germline V gene are PRHDT and FYEKMQ (reference sequence). V was clipped by 0 bases and J by 1 base, with 13 bases between them. CDR3 length equals 16 residues. This chain's CDR3 is CASSLGAGRGSYEQYF. The CDR3 DNA follows: TGTGCCAGCAGCTTAGGGGCAGGGCGAGGGTCCTACGAGCAGTACTTC.

The genes are TRBV7-9 and TRBJ2-4; 8 nucleotides line up with TRBD1. Germline loops: CDR1 SEHNR, CDR2 FQNEAQ (reference sequence). This CDR3 contains 16 residues. Germline trimming cut 3 bases from V and 1 base from J; bases unmatched to any gene: 5. The CDR3 bases are TGTGCCAGCAGCTTCGGACAGGGTGCTGCCAAAAACATTCAGTACTTC. This sequence encodes CASSFGQGAAKNIQYF. The whole variable domain, filled in from reference TRBV7-9 and TRBJ2-4, reads DTGVSQNPRHKITKRGQNVTFRCDPISEHNRLYWYRQTLGQGPEFLTYFQNEAQLEKSRLLSDRFSAERPKGSFSTLEIQRTEQGDSAMYLCASSFGQGAAKNIQYFGAGTRLSVL.

J is TRBJ1-1 and V is TRBV19, with 7 bases matching TRBD1. The CDR3 has 13 amino acids. The germline V gene has CDR1 LNHDA and CDR2 SQIVND (reference sequence). Trimming removed 4 bases from V and 6 bases from J; junction bases left unmatched: 5. CDR3 DNA: TGTGCCAGTAGTACCTTCGACAGGGCTGAAGCTTTCTTT. Its translation: CASSTFDRAEAFF.

The rearrangement joins TRBV18 to TRBJ1-2; a weak D match, TRBD1 (5 bases). This CDR3 has 17 amino acids. The ends were cut back, 0 bases at V and 2 bases at J, with 16 bases in the middle. The germline gives CDR1 KGHSH, CDR2 LQKENI. CDR3 region: CASSPPPGRRLNYGYTF. CDR3 coding DNA: TGTGCCAGCTCACCACCTCCGGGACGCAGGTTAAACTATGGCTACACCTTC.

This rearrangement joins TRBV5-6 to TRBJ2-5; 9 bases agree with TRBD2. The length of the CDR3 is 17 residues. Germline V gene sequence: CDR1 SGHDT, CDR2 YYEEEE. J gave up 5 bases and V 0 bases, and 11 bases lay outside the gene matches. The CDR3 loop is CASSLALRGGALETQYF. In DNA, the CDR3 is TGTGCCAGCAGCTTGGCCCTGCGCGGGGGGGCCCTGGAGACCCAGTACTTC.

This chain uses TRBV13 with TRBJ2-4; 9 positions match TRBD1. The length of the CDR3 is 17 residues. Germline CDR1 PRHDT, CDR2 FYEKMQ (reference sequence). With V trimmed by 5 bases and J by 1 base, 9 bases remained unmatched. CDR3 bases: TGTGCCAGCAGCCCACTGGGACAGGGTATCGCCAAAAACATTCAGTACTTC. Its protein is CASSPLGQGIAKNIQYF.

DNA of the CDR3: TGCAGCGTTGGTGAAAGGGGGCTAGGCTATGGCTACACCTTC. It codes for CSVGERGLGYGYTF. The chain is built from TRBV29-1 and TRBJ1-2; 7 bases fit TRBD1. The CDR3 extends over 14 amino acids. Looked up from germline, CDR1 is SQVTM and CDR2 is ANQGSEA. The V segment lost 4 bases and the J segment 4 bases; nucleotides outside the gene matches: 9.

The gene calls are TRBV5-5 and TRBJ2-3; D not certain. V dropped 1 base and J dropped 3 bases, with 6 bases sitting between them. CDR1 SGHKS and CDR2 YYEKEE come from the germline V gene (reference sequence). This CDR3 has 13 amino acids. CDR3: CASSLTWTDTQYF. The CDR3 DNA reads as TGTGCCAGCAGCTTGACTTGGACAGATACGCAGTATTTT.

The chain recombines TRBV6-1 with TRBJ2-5, with D unresolved. Trimming cost V 6 bases and J 3 bases, with 17 bases left between them. Germline V gene data show CDR1 as MNHNS and CDR2 as SASEGT. This CDR3 contains 15 residues. CDR3 loop: CASSPLGFPKETQYF. CDR3 bases: TGTGCCAGCAGCCCCTTGGGCTTCCCAAAAGAGACCCAGTACTTC.

The chain couples TRBV5-5 to TRBJ2-5; 7 bases are shared with TRBD1. From germline, CDR1 is SGHKS and CDR2 YYEKEE (reference sequence). The ends lost 2 bases at V and 5 bases at J; junction bases unmatched: 6. CDR3 length: 14 residues. CDR3 loop: CASSFPTGAETQYF. CDR3 DNA: TGTGCCAGCAGCTTCCCAACAGGGGCGGAGACCCAGTACTTC.

The chain combines TRBV11-3 with TRBJ2-1; 7 bases align to TRBD1. This CDR3 is built from 13 residues. The ends lost 1 base at V and 11 bases at J; junction bases unmatched: 5. CDR1 is SGHNT and CDR2 is YENEEA in the germline V gene. CDR3: CASSLATTGKQFF. The CDR3 nucleotides are TGTGCCAGCAGCTTAGCTACGACAGGGAAGCAGTTCTTC.

This chain links TRBV9 with TRBJ2-6, with 7 bases fitting TRBD2. Germline CDR1 is SGDLS and CDR2 is YYNGEE. The CDR3 loop spans 16 amino acids. Losses at the gene ends were 0 bases for V and 4 bases for J; bases not matched to a gene: 4. The CDR3 here is CASSVEGGRGANVLTF. The CDR3 region has the DNA TGTGCCAGCAGCGTAGAGGGAGGGCGGGGGGCCAACGTCCTGACTTTC.

J is TRBJ1-5 and V is TRBV7-9; TRBD1 is a possible D gene (5 bases). With 5 bases removed from V and 9 bases from J, the gap between germline ends came to 14 bases. Germline V gene sequence: CDR1 SEHNR, CDR2 FQNEAQ (reference sequence). The CDR3 is 13 amino acids. Here the CDR3 reads CASSPQGGTPQHF. The CDR3 DNA sequence: TGTGCCAGCAGCCCCCAGGGAGGCACGCCCCAGCATTTT.

The V call is TRBV6-1, the J call TRBJ2-7; 8 bases map to TRBD2. The CDR3 is made up of 12 amino acids. J gave up 11 bases and V 7 bases, and 10 bases lay outside the gene matches. Germline V lookup: CDR1 MNHNS, CDR2 SASEGT. The CDR3 DNA follows: TGTGCCAGCACCGCCCGGGGGGGACGAGAGTACTTC. The encoded protein is CASTARGGREYF.

The rearrangement joins TRBV29-1 to TRBJ2-5; a weak D match, TRBD2 (6 bases). This CDR3 is 13 amino acids long. The V and J ends lost 1 base and 5 bases respectively, with 11 bases between them. Germline CDR1 reads SQVTM; CDR2 reads ANQGSEA. CDR3 in DNA: TGCAGCGTTGAAGGCGGGGCGGGGGAGACCCAGTACTTC. Amino acid sequence: CSVEGGAGETQYF.

This clone was detected once. The V gene is TRBV5-1, the J gene TRBJ2-3; D is ambiguous. The length of the CDR3 is 15 residues. The V gene lost 0 bases and the J gene lost 0 bases, with 8 bases spanning the gap. The germline CDR1 and CDR2 sequences are SGHRS and YFSETQ. As DNA, the CDR3 is TGCGCCAGCAGCTTGGTACCGGAGAGCACAGATACGCAGTATTTT. This codes for CASSLVPESTDTQYF. The full variable domain, with the rest looked up from reference TRBV5-1 and TRBJ2-3, is KAGVTQTPRYLIKTRGQQVTLSCSPISGHRSVSWYQQTPGQGLQFLFEYFSETQRNKGNFPGRFSGRQFSNSRSEMNVSTLELGDSALYLCASSLVPESTDTQYFGPGTRLTVL.

The chain couples TRBV27 to TRBJ1-6; possibly TRBD1 for D (5 bases). Germline V lookup: CDR1 MNHEY, CDR2 SMNVEV (reference sequence). CDR3 length: 16 amino acids. V lost 4 bases and J lost 6, with 16 bases in between. CDR3 DNA: TGTGCCAGCAGTTCGGCGGCGGGGACCAGTAATTCACCCCTCCACTTT. It encodes CASSSAAGTSNSPLHF.